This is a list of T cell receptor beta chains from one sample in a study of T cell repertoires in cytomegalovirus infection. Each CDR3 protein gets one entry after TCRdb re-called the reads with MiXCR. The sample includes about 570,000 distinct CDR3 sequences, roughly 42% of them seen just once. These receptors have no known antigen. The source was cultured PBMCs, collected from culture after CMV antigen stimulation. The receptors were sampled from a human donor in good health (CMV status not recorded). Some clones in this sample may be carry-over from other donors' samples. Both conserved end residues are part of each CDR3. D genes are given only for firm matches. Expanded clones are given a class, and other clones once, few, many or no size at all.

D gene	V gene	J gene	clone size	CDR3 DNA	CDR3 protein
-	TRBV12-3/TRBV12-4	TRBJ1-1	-	TGTGCCAGCAGGCTCCCGGGACCCCCTACTGAAGCTTTCTTT	CASRLPGPPTEAFF
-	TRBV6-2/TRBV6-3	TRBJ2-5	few	TGTGCCAGCAGGATTACTTGGGGCCAAGAGACCCAGTACTTC	CASRITWGQETQYF
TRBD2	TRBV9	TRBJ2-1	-	TGTGCCAGCAGCGTGGGAGGGCCCAATGAGCAGTTCTTC	CASSVGGPNEQFF
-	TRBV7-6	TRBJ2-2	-	TGTGCCAGCAGCTTATTTGCGGGGAATCTCGGGGAGCTGTTTTTT	CASSLFAGNLGELFF
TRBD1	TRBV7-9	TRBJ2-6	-	TGTGCCAGCAGCCCCCGGACAGGGGTGGCTGGGGCCAACGTCCTGACTTTC	CASSPRTGVAGANVLTF
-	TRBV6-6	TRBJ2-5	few	TGTGCCAGCCTTAAGCGGGTAACCCAAGAGACCCAGTACTTC	CASLKRVTQETQYF
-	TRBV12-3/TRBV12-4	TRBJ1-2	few	TGTGCCAGCAGTTTCGTGGACCGGGGAGGCTACACCTTC	CASSFVDRGGYTF
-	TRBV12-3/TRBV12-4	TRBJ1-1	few	TGTGCCAGCAGAACGGGGCCGGCCGAACCGGGGGCTTTCTTT	CASRTGPAEPGAFF
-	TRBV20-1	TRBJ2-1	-	TGCAGTGCTAGAGGAACCGGGACCCCGTCCTACAATGAGCAGTTCTTC	CSARGTGTPSYNEQFF
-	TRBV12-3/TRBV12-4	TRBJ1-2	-	TGTGCCAGCAGTCCCTACTTGTGGGGGCGCACCTATGGCTACACCTTC	CASSPYLWGRTYGYTF
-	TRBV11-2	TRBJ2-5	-	TGTGCCAGCAGCTGGCTAAGGTCGGCAGGGGCTCAAGAGACCCAGTACTTC	CASSWLRSAGAQETQYF
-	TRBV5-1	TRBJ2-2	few	TGCGCCAGCAGCTTGGCTCAGGGGATCGACGACGGGGAGCTGTTTTTT	CASSLAQGIDDGELFF
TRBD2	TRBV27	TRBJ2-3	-	TGTGCCAGCAGGAGACTAGCGGGGGCCCCCGGGGATACGCAGTATTTT	CASRRLAGAPGDTQYF
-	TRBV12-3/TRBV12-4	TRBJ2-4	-	TGTGCCAGCAGTTCGGGGGCCGAAGGCATTCAGTACTTC	CASSSGAEGIQYF
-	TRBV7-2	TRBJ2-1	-	TGTGCCAGCAGCTTCACAGTATCAAAGGGGCAGTTCTTC	CASSFTVSKGQFF
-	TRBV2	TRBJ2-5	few	TGTGCCAGCAGTGTTATAGACACCACCAAGTACTTC	CASSVIDTTKYF
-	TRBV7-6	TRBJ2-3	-	TGTGCCAGCAGCAACAGGCGAGATACGCAGTATTTT	CASSNRRDTQYF
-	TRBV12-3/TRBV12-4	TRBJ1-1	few	TGTGCCAGCAGTCAGGGGTTGAACGCTGAAGCTTTCTTT	CASSQGLNAEAFF
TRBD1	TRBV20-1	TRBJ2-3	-	TGCAGTGCTAGAGATCGGACCGGGACAGGGGGCCTGGATACGCAGTATTTT	CSARDRTGTGGLDTQYF
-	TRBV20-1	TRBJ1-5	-	TGCAGTGCTAACTCGGGACCGATCAATCAGCCCCAGCATTTT	CSANSGPINQPQHF
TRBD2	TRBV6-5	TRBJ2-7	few	TGTGCCAGCAGTTACTCGGCGGGGGGCGCCGGTCCCGAGCAGTACTTC	CASSYSAGGAGPEQYF
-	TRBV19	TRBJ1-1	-	TGTGCCACCAGGATGGGTGGGACTGAAGCTTTCTTT	CATRMGGTEAFF
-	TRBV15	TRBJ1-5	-	TGTGCCAACCAAGGACTCCAAAATCAGCCCCAGCATTTT	CANQGLQNQPQHF
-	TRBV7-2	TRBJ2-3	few	TGTGCCAGCAGCTCGACCTTAACTAGCACAGATACGCAGTATTTT	CASSSTLTSTDTQYF
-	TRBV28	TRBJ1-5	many	TGTGCCAGCAGCCCCACCGTCGACAGGCCTAATCAGCCCCAGCATTTT	CASSPTVDRPNQPQHF
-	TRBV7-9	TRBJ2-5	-	TGTGCCAGCAGCCCAGACGGGGGGCGGGAGACCCAGTACTTC	CASSPDGGRETQYF
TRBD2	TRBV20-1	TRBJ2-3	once	TGCAGTGCTAGAGATGGTAGCGGGAGCACAGATACGCAGTATTTT	CSARDGSGSTDTQYF
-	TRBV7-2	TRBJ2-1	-	TGTGCCAGCAGCTGGACATCCTACAATGAGCGGTTCTTC	CASSWTSYNERFF
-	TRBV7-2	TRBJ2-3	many	TGTGCCAGCCGCGGGCCGGGCACAGATACGCAGTATTTT	CASRGPGTDTQYF
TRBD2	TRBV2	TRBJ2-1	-	TGTGCCAGCAGTGCGGCGAAGCGGGGGGGCCGCGGTGAGCAGTTCTTC	CASSAAKRGGRGEQFF
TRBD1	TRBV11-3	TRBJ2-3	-	TGTGCCAGCAGCCAAAGGGCGAGACAGGGAGTCACAGATACGCAGTATTTT	CASSQRARQGVTDTQYF
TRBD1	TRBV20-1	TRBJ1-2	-	TGCAGTGTATCCCCAGGGGGGCACTATGGCTACACCTTC	CSVSPGGHYGYTF
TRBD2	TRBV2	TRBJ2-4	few	TGTGCCAGCAGTGAAATGGTAGCGGGGAACATTCAGTACTTC	CASSEMVAGNIQYF
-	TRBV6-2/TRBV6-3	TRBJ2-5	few	TGTGCCAGCAGTTACCTCCAGAACCAAGAGACCCAGTACTTC	CASSYLQNQETQYF
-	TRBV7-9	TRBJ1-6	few	TGTGCCAGCAGCTTAGTGGTAGGGGATTCACCCCTCCACTTT	CASSLVVGDSPLHF
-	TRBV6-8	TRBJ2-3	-	TGTGCCAGCAGTTACGGCGGGGCCCCGGATACGCAGTATTTT	CASSYGGAPDTQYF
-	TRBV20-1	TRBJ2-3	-	TGCAGTGCTAGAGATCCCCATAGCCTAAATACGCAGTATTTT	CSARDPHSLNTQYF
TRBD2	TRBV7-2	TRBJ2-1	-	TGTGCCAGCAGGAAACTAGCGGGAACATCCTACAATGAGCAGTTCTTC	CASRKLAGTSYNEQFF
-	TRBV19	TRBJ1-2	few	TGTGCCAGTACCCACTCGCCGGGGTTAGGCTACACCTTC	CASTHSPGLGYTF
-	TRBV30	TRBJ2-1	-	TGTGCCTGGAGTTCCTCCTACAATGAGCAGTTCTTC	CAWSSSYNEQFF
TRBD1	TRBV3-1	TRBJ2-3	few	TGTGCCAGCAGTTACCACCGGACAGGGTCTCTCGATACGCAGTATTTT	CASSYHRTGSLDTQYF
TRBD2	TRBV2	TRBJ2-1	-	TGTGCCAGCAGTGAGGTTCTAGCGGGAGGGCAAAAGGGCTCCTACAATGAGCAGTTCTTC	CASSEVLAGGQKGSYNEQFF
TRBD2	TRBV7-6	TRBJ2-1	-	TGTGCCAGCAGCTCAATGACTAGGGGCGGGAGATACAATGAGCAGTTCTTC	CASSSMTRGGRYNEQFF
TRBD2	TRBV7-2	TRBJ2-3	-	TGTGCCAGCAGCACAAAAAGCGGGAGTGGAGCAGATACGCAGTATTTT	CASSTKSGSGADTQYF
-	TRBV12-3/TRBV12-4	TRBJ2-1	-	TGTGCCAGCACCGGGGGGAGGGGGGGTAACAATGAGCAGTTCTTC	CASTGGRGGNNEQFF
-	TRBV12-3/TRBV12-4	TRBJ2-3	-	TGTGCCATAGACGGGGCACCCACAGATACGCAGTATTTT	CAIDGAPTDTQYF
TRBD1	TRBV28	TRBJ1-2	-	TGTGCCAGCAGTTGGACAGGGGACCCTAACTATGGCTACACCTTC	CASSWTGDPNYGYTF
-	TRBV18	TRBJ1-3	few	TGTGCCAGCTCATTGAAAAGTCTCTCTGGAAACACCATATATTTT	CASSLKSLSGNTIYF
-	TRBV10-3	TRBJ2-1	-	TGTGCCATCAGTGAGTCAGTTTTCGACAATGAGCAGTTCTTC	CAISESVFDNEQFF
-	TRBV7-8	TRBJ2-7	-	TGTGCCAGCAGCCTAAGACAGCCTCGGAGCGAGCAGTACTTC	CASSLRQPRSEQYF
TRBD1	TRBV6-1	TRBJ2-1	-	TGTGCCAGCATACTGACAGGGGGATCCTACAATGAGCAGTTCTTC	CASILTGGSYNEQFF
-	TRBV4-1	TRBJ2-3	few	TGCGCCAGCAGCCAAGGGCAAGGATGGGGCCTAGATACGCAGTATTTT	CASSQGQGWGLDTQYF
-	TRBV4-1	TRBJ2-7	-	TGCGCCAGCAGCCAAGAGATTTCAGGGCAGATCGGGCAGTACTTC	CASSQEISGQIGQYF
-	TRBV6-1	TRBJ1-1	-	TGTGCCAGCAGTGAAAAGGGAGGAAGAAACCTGATGAACACTGAAGCTTTCTTT	CASSEKGGRNLMNTEAFF